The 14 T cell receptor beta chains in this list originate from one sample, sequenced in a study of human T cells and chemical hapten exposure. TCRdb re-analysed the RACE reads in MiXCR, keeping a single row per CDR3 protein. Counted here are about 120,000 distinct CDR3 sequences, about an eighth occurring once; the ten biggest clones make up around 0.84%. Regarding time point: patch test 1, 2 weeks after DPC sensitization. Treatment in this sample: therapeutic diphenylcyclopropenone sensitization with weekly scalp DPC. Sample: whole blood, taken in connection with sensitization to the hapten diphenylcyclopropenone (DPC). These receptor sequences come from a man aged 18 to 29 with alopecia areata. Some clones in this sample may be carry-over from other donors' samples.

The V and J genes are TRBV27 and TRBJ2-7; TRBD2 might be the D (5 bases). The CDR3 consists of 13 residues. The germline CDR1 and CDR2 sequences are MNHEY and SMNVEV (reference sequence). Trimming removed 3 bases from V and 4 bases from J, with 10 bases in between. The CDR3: CASSFGPGYEQYF. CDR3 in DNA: TGTGCCAGCAGTTTCGGGCCGGGGTACGAGCAGTACTTC.

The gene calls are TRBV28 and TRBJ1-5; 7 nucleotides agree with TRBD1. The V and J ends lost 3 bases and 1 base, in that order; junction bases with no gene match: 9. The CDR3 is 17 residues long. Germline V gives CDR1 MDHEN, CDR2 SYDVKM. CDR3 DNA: TGTGCCAGCAGTTTTGGGCAGGGGGTGAGGAGCAATCAGCCCCAGCATTTT. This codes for CASSFGQGVRSNQPQHF.

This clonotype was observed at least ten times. The CDR3 region is CASISRTGFNQPQHF. DNA for the CDR3: TGTGCCAGTATTTCTAGGACAGGATTCAATCAGCCCCAGCATTTT. The chain is built from TRBV19 and TRBJ1-5; TRBD1 matches at 7 bases. From germline, CDR1 is LNHDA and CDR2 SQIVND (reference sequence). CDR3 size: 15 residues. Trimming cost V 7 bases and J 3 bases; bases outside gene matches: 9.

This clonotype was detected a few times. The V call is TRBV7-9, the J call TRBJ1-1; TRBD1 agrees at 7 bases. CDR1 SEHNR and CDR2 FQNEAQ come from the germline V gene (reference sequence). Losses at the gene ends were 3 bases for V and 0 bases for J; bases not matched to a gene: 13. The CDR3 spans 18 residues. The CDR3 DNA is TGTGCCAGCAGCTTTGGCAGGGGGTTGGGGCAAGTGAACACTGAAGCTTTCTTT. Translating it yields CASSFGRGLGQVNTEAFF.

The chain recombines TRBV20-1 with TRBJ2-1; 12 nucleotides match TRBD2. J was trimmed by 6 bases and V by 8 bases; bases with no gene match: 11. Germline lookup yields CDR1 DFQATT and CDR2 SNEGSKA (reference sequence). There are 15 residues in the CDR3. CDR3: CSPTLLAGGPNEQFF. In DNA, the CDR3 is TGCAGTCCTACTCTTCTAGCGGGGGGGCCCAATGAGCAGTTCTTC.

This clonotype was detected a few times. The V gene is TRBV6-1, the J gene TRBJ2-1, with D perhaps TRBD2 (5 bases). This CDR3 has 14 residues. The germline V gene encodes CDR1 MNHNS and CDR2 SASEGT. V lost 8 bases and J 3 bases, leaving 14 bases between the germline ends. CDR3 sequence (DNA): TGTGCCAGCGATCTACTAGTAGACTACAATGAGCAGTTCTTC. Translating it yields CASDLLVDYNEQFF.

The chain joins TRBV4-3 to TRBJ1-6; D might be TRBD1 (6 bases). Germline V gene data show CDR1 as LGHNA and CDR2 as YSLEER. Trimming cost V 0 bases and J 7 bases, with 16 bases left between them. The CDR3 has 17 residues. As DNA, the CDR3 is TGCGCCAGCAGCCAAGATCCCGGGGGCTTTTACAATTCACCCCTCCACTTT. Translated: CASSQDPGGFYNSPLHF.

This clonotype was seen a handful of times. The chain's CDR3 is CASSSGQLTHFFSYEQYF. The CDR3 DNA reads TGTGCCAGCAGCTCCGGACAGTTGACCCACTTCTTCTCCTACGAGCAGTACTTC. The chain combines TRBV7-6 with TRBJ2-7; a weak D match, TRBD1 (6 bases). CDR1 and CDR2 from the germline V gene are SGHVS and FNYEAQ. Trimming removed 4 bases from V and 0 bases from J, with 22 bases in between. The CDR3 is 18 residues long.

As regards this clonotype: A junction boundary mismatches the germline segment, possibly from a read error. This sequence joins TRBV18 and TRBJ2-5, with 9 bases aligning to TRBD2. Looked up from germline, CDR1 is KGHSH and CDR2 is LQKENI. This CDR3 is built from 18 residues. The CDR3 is CASSPFPPSSGKQGTQYF. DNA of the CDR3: TGTGCCAGCTCACCCTTCCCTCCGTCTAGCGGGAAACAAGGGACCCAGTACTTC.

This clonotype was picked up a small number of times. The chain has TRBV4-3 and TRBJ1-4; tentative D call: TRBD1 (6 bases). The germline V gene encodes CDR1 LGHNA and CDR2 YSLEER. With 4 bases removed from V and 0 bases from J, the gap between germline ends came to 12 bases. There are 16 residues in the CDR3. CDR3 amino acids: CASSRLGGTTNEKLFF. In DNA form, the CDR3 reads TGCGCCAGCAGCCGGCTAGGGGGTACAACTAATGAAAAACTGTTTTTT.

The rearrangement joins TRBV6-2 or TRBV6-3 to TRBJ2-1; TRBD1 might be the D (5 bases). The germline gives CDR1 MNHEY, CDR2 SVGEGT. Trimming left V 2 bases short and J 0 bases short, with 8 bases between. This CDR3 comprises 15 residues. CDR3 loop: CASSYVQGSYNEQFF. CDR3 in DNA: TGTGCCAGCAGTTACGTCCAGGGCTCCTACAATGAGCAGTTCTTC.

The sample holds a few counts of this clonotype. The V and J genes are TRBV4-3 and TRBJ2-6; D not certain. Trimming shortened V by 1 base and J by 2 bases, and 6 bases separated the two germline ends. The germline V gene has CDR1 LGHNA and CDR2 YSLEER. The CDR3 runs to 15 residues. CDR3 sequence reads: CASSQVVTGANVLTF. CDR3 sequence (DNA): TGCGCCAGCAGCCAAGTGGTAACTGGGGCCAACGTCCTGACTTTC.

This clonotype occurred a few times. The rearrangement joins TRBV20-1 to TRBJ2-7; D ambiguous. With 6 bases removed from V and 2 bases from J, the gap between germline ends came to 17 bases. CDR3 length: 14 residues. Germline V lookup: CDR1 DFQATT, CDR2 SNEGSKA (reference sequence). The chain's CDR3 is CSADRTVLTYEQYF. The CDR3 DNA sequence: TGCAGTGCCGACCGGACCGTCCTCACCTACGAGCAGTACTTC.

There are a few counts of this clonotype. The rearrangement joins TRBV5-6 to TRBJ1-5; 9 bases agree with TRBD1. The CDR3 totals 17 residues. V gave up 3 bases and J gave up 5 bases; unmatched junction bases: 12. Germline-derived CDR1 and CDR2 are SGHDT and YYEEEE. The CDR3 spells CASSSFLWDREDQPQHF. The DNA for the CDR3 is TGTGCCAGCAGCTCGTTTTTATGGGACAGGGAAGATCAGCCCCAGCATTTT.